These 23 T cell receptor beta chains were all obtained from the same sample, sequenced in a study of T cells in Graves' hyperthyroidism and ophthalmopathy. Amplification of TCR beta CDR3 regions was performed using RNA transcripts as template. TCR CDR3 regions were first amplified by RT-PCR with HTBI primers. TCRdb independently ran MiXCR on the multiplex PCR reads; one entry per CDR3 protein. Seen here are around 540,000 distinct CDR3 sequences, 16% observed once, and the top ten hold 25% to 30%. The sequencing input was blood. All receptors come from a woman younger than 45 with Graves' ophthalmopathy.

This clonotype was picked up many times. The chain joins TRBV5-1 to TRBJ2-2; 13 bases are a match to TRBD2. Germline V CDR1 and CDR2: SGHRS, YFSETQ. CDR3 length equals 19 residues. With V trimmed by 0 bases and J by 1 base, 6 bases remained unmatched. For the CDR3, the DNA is TGCGCCAGCAGCTTGGTACCAAGGACTAGCGGGAGGAACACCGGGGAGCTGTTTTTT. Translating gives CASSLVPRTSGRNTGELFF.

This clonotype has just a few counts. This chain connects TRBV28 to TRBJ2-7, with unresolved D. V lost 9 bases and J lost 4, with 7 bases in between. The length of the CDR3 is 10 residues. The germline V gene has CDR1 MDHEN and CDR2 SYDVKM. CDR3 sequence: CASKKYEQYF. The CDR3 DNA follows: TGTGCCAGTAAAAAATACGAGCAGTACTTC.

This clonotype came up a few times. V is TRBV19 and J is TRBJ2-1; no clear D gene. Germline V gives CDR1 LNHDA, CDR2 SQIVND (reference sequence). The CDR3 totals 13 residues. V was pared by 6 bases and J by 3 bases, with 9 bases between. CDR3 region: CASSQISYNEQFF. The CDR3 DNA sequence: TGTGCCAGTAGCCAGATTAGCTACAATGAGCAGTTCTTC.

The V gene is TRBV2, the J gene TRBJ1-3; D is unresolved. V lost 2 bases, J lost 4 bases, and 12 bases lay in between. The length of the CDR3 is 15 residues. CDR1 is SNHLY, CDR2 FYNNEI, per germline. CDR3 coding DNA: TGTGCCAGCAGTGAAAATTTGGCGAGCGGAAACACCATATATTTT. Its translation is CASSENLASGNTIYF.

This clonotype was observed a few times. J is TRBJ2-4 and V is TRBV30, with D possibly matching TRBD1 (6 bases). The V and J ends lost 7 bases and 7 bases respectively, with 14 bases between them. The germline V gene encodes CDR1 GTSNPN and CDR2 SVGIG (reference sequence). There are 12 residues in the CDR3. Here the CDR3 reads CAFATGLNIQYF. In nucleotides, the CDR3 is TGTGCCTTCGCGACAGGCCTCAACATTCAGTACTTC.

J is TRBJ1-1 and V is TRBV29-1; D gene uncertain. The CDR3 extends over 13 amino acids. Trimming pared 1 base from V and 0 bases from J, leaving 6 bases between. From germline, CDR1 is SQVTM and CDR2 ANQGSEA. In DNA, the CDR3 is TGCAGCGTTGAAGGAGCGGTGAACACTGAAGCTTTCTTT. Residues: CSVEGAVNTEAFF.

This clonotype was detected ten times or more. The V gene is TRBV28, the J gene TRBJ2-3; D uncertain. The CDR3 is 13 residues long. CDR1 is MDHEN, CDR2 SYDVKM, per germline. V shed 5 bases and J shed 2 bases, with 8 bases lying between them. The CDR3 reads CASSPRPTDTQYF. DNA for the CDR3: TGTGCCAGCAGTCCCCGGCCCACAGATACGCAGTATTTT. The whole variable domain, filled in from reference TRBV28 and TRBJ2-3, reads DVKVTQSSRYLVKRTGEKVFLECVQDMDHENMFWYRQDPGLGLRLIYFSYDVKMKEKGDIPEGYSVSREKKERFSLILESASTNQTSMYLCASSPRPTDTQYFGPGTRLTVL.

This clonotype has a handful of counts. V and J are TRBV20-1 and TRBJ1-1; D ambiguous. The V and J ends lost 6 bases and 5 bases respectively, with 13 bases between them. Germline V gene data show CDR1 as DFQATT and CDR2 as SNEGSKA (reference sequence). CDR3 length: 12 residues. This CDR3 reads CSAPRTGTEAFF. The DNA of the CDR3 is TGCAGTGCCCCCCGGACGGGGACTGAAGCTTTCTTT.

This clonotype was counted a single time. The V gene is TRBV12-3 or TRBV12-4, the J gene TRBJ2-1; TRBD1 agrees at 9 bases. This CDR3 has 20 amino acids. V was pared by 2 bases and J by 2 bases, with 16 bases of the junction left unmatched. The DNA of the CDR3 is TGTGCCAGCAGTTTAACAGGGACAGGGTTTAAACAAGGTACCTACAATGAGCAGTTCTTC. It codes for CASSLTGTGFKQGTYNEQFF.

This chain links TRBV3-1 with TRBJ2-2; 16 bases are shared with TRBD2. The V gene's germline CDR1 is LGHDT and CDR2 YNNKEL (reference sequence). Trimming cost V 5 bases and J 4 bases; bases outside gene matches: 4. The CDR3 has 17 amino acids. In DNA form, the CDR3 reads TGTGCCAGCAGCGGGACTAGCGGGAGGGCCGGCACCGGGGAGCTGTTTTTT. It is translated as CASSGTSGRAGTGELFF.

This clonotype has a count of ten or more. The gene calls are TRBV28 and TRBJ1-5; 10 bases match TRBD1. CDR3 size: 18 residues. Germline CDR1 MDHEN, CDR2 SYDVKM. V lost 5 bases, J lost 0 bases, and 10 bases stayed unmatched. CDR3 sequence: CASSTPGQGLTSNQPQHF. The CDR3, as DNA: TGTGCCAGCAGTACCCCGGGACAGGGGCTAACTAGCAATCAGCCCCAGCATTTT.

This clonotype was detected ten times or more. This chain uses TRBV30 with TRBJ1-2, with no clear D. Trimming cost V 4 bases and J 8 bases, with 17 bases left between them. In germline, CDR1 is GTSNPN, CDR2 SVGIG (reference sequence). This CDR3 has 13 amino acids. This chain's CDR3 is CAWTPGGRGGYTF. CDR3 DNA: TGTGCCTGGACCCCTGGCGGGCGCGGGGGCTACACCTTC.

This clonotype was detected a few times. DNA for the CDR3: TGTGCCAGCAGTTTAGGTTCAACGGGACAATATGGCTACACCTTC. This encodes CASSLGSTGQYGYTF. The chain recombines TRBV12-3 or TRBV12-4 with TRBJ1-2, with D possibly TRBD1 on 6 matching bases. The CDR3 is made up of 15 amino acids. V dropped 1 base and J dropped 5 bases, with 14 bases sitting between them.

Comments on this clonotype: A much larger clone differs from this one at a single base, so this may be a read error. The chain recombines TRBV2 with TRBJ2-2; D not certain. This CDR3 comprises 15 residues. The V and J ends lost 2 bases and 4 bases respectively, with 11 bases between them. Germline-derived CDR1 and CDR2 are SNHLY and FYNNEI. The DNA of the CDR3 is TGTGCCAGCAGTGAATGTCAGGTTGTCACCGGGGAGCTGTTTTTT. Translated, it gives CASSECQVVTGELFF.

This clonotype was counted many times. The DNA of the CDR3 is TGTGCCAGCAGCTTTTCTCCCAGGACTAGCACAGATACGCAGTATTTT. Translated: CASSFSPRTSTDTQYF. This chain connects TRBV7-2 to TRBJ2-3, with D possibly TRBD2 on 5 matching bases. The germline V gene has CDR1 SGHTA and CDR2 FQGNSA. The CDR3 has 16 residues. V dropped 3 bases and J dropped 0 bases, with 13 bases sitting between them.

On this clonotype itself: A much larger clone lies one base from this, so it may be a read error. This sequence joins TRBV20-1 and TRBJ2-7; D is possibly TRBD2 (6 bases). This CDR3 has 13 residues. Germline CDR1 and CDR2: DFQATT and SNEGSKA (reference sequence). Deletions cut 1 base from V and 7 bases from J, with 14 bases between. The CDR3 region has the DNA TGCAGTGCTAGAGCGGGAGAGCTGTATGAGCAGTACTTC. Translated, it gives CSARAGELYEQYF.

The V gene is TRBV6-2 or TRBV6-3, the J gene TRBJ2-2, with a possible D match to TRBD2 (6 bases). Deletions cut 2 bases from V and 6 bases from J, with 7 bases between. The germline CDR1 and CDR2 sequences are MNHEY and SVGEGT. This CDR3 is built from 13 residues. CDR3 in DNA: TGTGCCAGCAGTTACGGGGAGGCCGGGGAGCTGTTTTTT. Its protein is CASSYGEAGELFF.

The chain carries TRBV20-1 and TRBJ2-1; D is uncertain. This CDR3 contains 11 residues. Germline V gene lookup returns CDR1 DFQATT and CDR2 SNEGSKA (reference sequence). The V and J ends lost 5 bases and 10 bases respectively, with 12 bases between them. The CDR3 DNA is TGCAGTGCTCTCCATAAATGGGAGCAGTTCTTC. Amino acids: CSALHKWEQFF.

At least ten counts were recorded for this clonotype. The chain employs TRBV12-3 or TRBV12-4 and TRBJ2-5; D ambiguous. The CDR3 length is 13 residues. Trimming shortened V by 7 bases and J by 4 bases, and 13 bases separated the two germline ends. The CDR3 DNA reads TGTGCCAGCACCCCTCGGCGGCGAGAGACCCAGTACTTC. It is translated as CASTPRRRETQYF.

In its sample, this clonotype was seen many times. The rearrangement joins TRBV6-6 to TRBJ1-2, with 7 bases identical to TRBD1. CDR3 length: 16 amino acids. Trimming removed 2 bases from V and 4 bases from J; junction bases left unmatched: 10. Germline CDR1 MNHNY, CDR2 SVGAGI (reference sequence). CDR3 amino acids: CASSYPRAGGTYGYTF. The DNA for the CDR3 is TGTGCCAGCAGTTACCCACGGGCAGGGGGTACCTATGGCTACACCTTC.

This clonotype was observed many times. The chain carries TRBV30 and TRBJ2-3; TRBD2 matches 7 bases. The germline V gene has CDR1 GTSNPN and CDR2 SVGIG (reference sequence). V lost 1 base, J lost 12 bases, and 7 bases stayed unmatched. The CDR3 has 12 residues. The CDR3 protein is CAWSAGAGTQYF. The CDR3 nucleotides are TGTGCCTGGAGTGCCGGAGCGGGAACTCAGTATTTT.

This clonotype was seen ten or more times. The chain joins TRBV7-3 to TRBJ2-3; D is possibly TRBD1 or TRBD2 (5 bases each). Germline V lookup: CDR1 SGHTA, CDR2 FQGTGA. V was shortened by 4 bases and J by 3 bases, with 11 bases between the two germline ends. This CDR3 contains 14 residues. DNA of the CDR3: TGTGCCAGCAGCTCCGGGACCTTGACAGATACGCAGTATTTT. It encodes CASSSGTLTDTQYF.

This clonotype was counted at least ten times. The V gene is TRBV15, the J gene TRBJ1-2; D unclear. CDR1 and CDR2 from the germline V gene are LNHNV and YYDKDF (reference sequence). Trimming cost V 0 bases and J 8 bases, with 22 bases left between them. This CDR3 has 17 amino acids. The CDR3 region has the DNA TGTGCCACCAGCAGAGATCGAGTTTATGAGAAGGAGAAGGGCTACACCTTC. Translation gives CATSRDRVYEKEKGYTF.